The rows below give T cell receptor beta chains drawn from one sample of a study of immune characterization of retroperitoneal liposarcoma. TCRdb re-called the PCR reads with MiXCR, one entry per CDR3 protein. The sample contains approximately 10,000 distinct CDR3 sequences, approximately 28% of which appear only once. Sequences were obtained from tumor tissue. The receptors come from a female donor with retroperitoneal liposarcoma. The CDR3 runs from the conserved cysteine through the conserved F or W. The D gene is left open where the match is weak. The size entry is marked missing in some rows and otherwise reads once, few, many or a size class.

d_gene: .
v_gene: TRBV7-2
abundance: medium-sized
j_gene: TRBJ2-1
CDR3aa: CASSLRGDYNEQFF
CDR3nt: TGTGCCAGCAGCTTACGCGGGGACTACAATGAGCAGTTCTTC

d_gene: TRBD2
v_gene: TRBV6-1
abundance: .
j_gene: TRBJ2-3
CDR3aa: CASTTGGTGSGFSSTDTQYF
CDR3nt: TGTGCCAGCACCACGGGGGGAACAGGCTCAGGGTTTTCTAGCACAGATACGCAGTATTTT

d_gene: TRBD1
v_gene: TRBV27
abundance: .
j_gene: TRBJ1-4
CDR3aa: CASSFMDRGEKLFF
CDR3nt: TGTGCCAGCAGTTTTATGGACAGGGGCGAAAAACTGTTTTTT

d_gene: .
v_gene: TRBV6-1
abundance: medium-sized
j_gene: TRBJ2-7
CDR3aa: CASSELVSEQYF
CDR3nt: TGTGCCAGCAGTGAATTGGTGAGCGAGCAGTACTTC

d_gene: TRBD1
v_gene: TRBV6-1
abundance: .
j_gene: TRBJ1-1
CDR3aa: CASSESRGYRGQGKAFF
CDR3nt: TGTGCCAGCAGTGAATCTCGCGGGTACAGGGGGCAGGGGAAAGCTTTCTTT

d_gene: TRBD2
v_gene: TRBV7-2
abundance: large
j_gene: TRBJ2-5
CDR3aa: CASSDVAGGLQGETQYF
CDR3nt: TGTGCCAGCAGCGACGTAGCGGGAGGGCTTCAAGGAGAGACCCAGTACTTC

d_gene: TRBD2
v_gene: TRBV12-3/TRBV12-4
abundance: few
j_gene: TRBJ2-7
CDR3aa: CASSLTGLGTSYEQYF
CDR3nt: TGTGCCAGCAGTTTAACGGGACTAGGTACTTCCTACGAGCAGTACTTC

d_gene: .
v_gene: TRBV6-1
abundance: .
j_gene: TRBJ2-7
CDR3aa: CASSLRTATILNEQYF
CDR3nt: TGTGCCAGCAGCCTCCGGACAGCGACCATCCTGAACGAGCAGTACTTC

d_gene: .
v_gene: TRBV7-9
abundance: many
j_gene: TRBJ2-7
CDR3aa: CASSTLHYRGDEQYF
CDR3nt: TGTGCCAGCAGCACCCTGCATTACCGGGGCGACGAGCAGTACTTC

d_gene: .
v_gene: TRBV6-1
abundance: medium-sized
j_gene: TRBJ2-5
CDR3aa: CASSEERGETQYF
CDR3nt: TGTGCCAGCAGTGAAGAGAGGGGAGAGACCCAGTACTTC

d_gene: .
v_gene: TRBV12-3/TRBV12-4
abundance: .
j_gene: TRBJ1-2
CDR3aa: CASSLGGTGYGYTF
CDR3nt: TGTGCCAGCAGTTTAGGGGGGACGGGCTATGGCTACACCTTC

d_gene: .
v_gene: TRBV7-2
abundance: medium-sized
j_gene: TRBJ2-1
CDR3aa: CASSAGDTAYNEQFF
CDR3nt: TGTGCCAGCAGCGCCGGGGACACGGCCTACAATGAGCAGTTCTTC

d_gene: TRBD2
v_gene: TRBV18
abundance: few
j_gene: TRBJ2-3
CDR3aa: CASSPPSSGRGTDTQYF
CDR3nt: TGTGCCAGCTCACCACCTTCTAGCGGGAGGGGCACAGATACGCAGTATTTT

d_gene: .
v_gene: TRBV7-6
abundance: few
j_gene: TRBJ2-2
CDR3aa: CASSLAGIGTGELFF
CDR3nt: TGTGCTAGCAGCTTAGCAGGCATAGGCACCGGGGAGCTGTTTTTT

d_gene: TRBD2
v_gene: TRBV6-5
abundance: .
j_gene: TRBJ2-7
CDR3aa: CASSYGGGRPGNEQYF
CDR3nt: TGTGCCAGCAGTTACGGCGGCGGGAGGCCCGGCAATGAGCAGTACTTC

d_gene: TRBD2
v_gene: TRBV27
abundance: many
j_gene: TRBJ2-4
CDR3aa: CASSPARTSGTLYF
CDR3nt: TGTGCCAGCAGTCCCGCTCGGACTAGCGGGACTCTGTACTTC

d_gene: .
v_gene: TRBV6-1
abundance: medium-sized
j_gene: TRBJ2-2
CDR3aa: CASSPFTGELFF
CDR3nt: TGTGCCAGCAGCCCCTTCACCGGGGAGCTGTTTTTT

d_gene: .
v_gene: TRBV11-2
abundance: many
j_gene: TRBJ2-1
CDR3aa: CASSRRAGANNEQFF
CDR3nt: TGTGCCAGCAGCCGGAGGGCTGGAGCGAACAATGAGCAGTTCTTC

d_gene: .
v_gene: TRBV24-1
abundance: few
j_gene: TRBJ2-5
CDR3aa: CATAQGTHSYNEQYF
CDR3nt: TGTGCCACTGCCCAGGGGACTCACTCCTACAATGAGCAGTACTTC

d_gene: .
v_gene: TRBV4-1
abundance: .
j_gene: TRBJ2-3
CDR3aa: CASSQELGGTDTDTQYF
CDR3nt: TGCGCCAGCAGCCAAGAATTGGGGGGAACAGACACAGATACGCAGTATTTT

d_gene: .
v_gene: TRBV6-5
abundance: .
j_gene: TRBJ2-7
CDR3aa: CASSRGRAPYEQYF
CDR3nt: TGTGCCAGCAGCCGGGGTCGGGCCCCCTACGAGCAGTACTTC

d_gene: TRBD2
v_gene: TRBV24-1
abundance: .
j_gene: TRBJ2-7
CDR3aa: CATSDPGLAGGEQYF
CDR3nt: TGTGCCACCAGTGATCCGGGACTAGCGGGAGGTGAGCAGTACTTC

d_gene: TRBD2
v_gene: TRBV18
abundance: .
j_gene: TRBJ2-1
CDR3aa: CASSPKGQAGGYNEQFF
CDR3nt: TGTGCCAGCTCACCAAAGGGGCAAGCGGGAGGTTACAATGAGCAGTTCTTC

d_gene: .
v_gene: TRBV14
abundance: .
j_gene: TRBJ2-5
CDR3aa: CASSQDWETQYF
CDR3nt: TGTGCCAGCAGCCAAGATTGGGAGACCCAGTACTTC

d_gene: TRBD2
v_gene: TRBV5-3
abundance: .
j_gene: TRBJ2-7
CDR3aa: CASSNGLAGNNEQYF
CDR3nt: TGTGCCAGCAGCAATGGACTAGCGGGAAACAATGAGCAGTACTTC

d_gene: .
v_gene: TRBV7-8
abundance: many
j_gene: TRBJ2-3
CDR3aa: CASSLQGRGSDTQYF
CDR3nt: TGTGCCAGCAGCTTACAGGGGCGGGGGTCAGATACGCAGTATTTT

d_gene: TRBD2
v_gene: TRBV6-1
abundance: medium-sized
j_gene: TRBJ2-5
CDR3aa: CASRQIAGEIQETQYF
CDR3nt: TGTGCCAGCAGACAAATAGCGGGAGAGATCCAAGAGACCCAGTACTTC

d_gene: TRBD2
v_gene: TRBV10-2
abundance: once
j_gene: TRBJ2-1
CDR3aa: CASSKLAGRYNEQFF
CDR3nt: TGCGCCAGCAGTAAACTAGCGGGGCGCTACAATGAGCAGTTCTTC

d_gene: .
v_gene: TRBV12-3/TRBV12-4
abundance: few
j_gene: TRBJ2-1
CDR3aa: CASSLSGIAYNEQFF
CDR3nt: TGTGCCAGCAGTTTATCGGGGATCGCCTACAATGAGCAGTTCTTC

d_gene: .
v_gene: TRBV27
abundance: .
j_gene: TRBJ2-1
CDR3aa: CASRREDNSYEQFF
CDR3nt: TGTGCCAGCAGACGAGAGGACAACTCCTACGAGCAGTTCTTC

d_gene: TRBD2
v_gene: TRBV7-2
abundance: .
j_gene: TRBJ2-1
CDR3aa: CASSFTSGGTKTYEQFF
CDR3nt: TGTGCCAGCAGCTTCACTAGCGGGGGTACAAAAACCTACGAGCAGTTCTTC

d_gene: .
v_gene: TRBV11-2
abundance: few
j_gene: TRBJ2-1
CDR3aa: CASSLGQDLYNEQFF
CDR3nt: TGTGCCAGCAGCTTGGGGCAGGACCTTTACAATGAGCAGTTCTTC

d_gene: .
v_gene: TRBV6-1
abundance: few
j_gene: TRBJ2-1
CDR3aa: CASRMGAKNIQFF
CDR3nt: TGTGCCAGCAGGATGGGAGCCAAAAACATTCAGTTCTTC

d_gene: TRBD1
v_gene: TRBV6-2/TRBV6-3
abundance: .
j_gene: TRBJ1-2
CDR3aa: CASNEGGRNYGYTF
CDR3nt: TGTGCCAGCAATGAAGGGGGCCGGAACTATGGCTACACCTTC

d_gene: .
v_gene: TRBV7-6
abundance: .
j_gene: TRBJ1-1
CDR3aa: CASSPGGEGDTEAFF
CDR3nt: TGTGCCAGCAGTCCCGGGGGGGAGGGGGACACTGAAGCTTTCTTT

d_gene: .
v_gene: TRBV11-3
abundance: many
j_gene: TRBJ2-3
CDR3aa: CASSVHGSTDTQYF
CDR3nt: TGTGCCAGCAGCGTACACGGTAGCACAGATACGCAGTATTTT

d_gene: .
v_gene: TRBV12-3/TRBV12-4
abundance: many
j_gene: TRBJ2-3
CDR3aa: CASSPWRVDTQYF
CDR3nt: TGTGCCAGCAGTCCGTGGAGAGTCGATACGCAGTATTTT

d_gene: TRBD2
v_gene: TRBV6-6
abundance: .
j_gene: TRBJ2-1
CDR3aa: CASSYDWTGLAGNEQFF
CDR3nt: TGTGCCAGCAGTTACGATTGGACGGGACTAGCCGGTAATGAGCAGTTCTTC

d_gene: TRBD1
v_gene: TRBV7-8
abundance: .
j_gene: TRBJ1-2
CDR3aa: CASSLKSTGGGYTF
CDR3nt: TGTGCCAGCAGCTTAAAGTCGACAGGGGGTGGCTACACCTTC

d_gene: TRBD1
v_gene: TRBV6-1
abundance: large
j_gene: TRBJ2-7
CDR3aa: CASSESTGVGYEQYF
CDR3nt: TGTGCCAGCAGTGAGAGTACAGGGGTCGGCTACGAGCAGTACTTC

d_gene: .
v_gene: TRBV11-2
abundance: .
j_gene: TRBJ2-5
CDR3aa: CASSLDYGDRLQETQYF
CDR3nt: TGTGCCAGCAGCTTAGACTACGGAGACAGGCTACAAGAGACCCAGTACTTC

d_gene: .
v_gene: TRBV7-6
abundance: few
j_gene: TRBJ1-1
CDR3aa: CASSSQGGTEAFF
CDR3nt: TGTGCCAGCAGCTCACAGGGTGGGACTGAAGCTTTCTTT

d_gene: TRBD1
v_gene: TRBV12-3/TRBV12-4
abundance: many
j_gene: TRBJ1-4
CDR3aa: CASSLGTEGREKLFF
CDR3nt: TGTGCCAGCAGTTTGGGGACAGAAGGTCGGGAAAAACTGTTTTTT

d_gene: TRBD1
v_gene: TRBV27
abundance: .
j_gene: TRBJ2-7
CDR3aa: CASSRQGEFYEQYF
CDR3nt: TGTGCCAGCAGTCGACAGGGGGAGTTCTACGAGCAGTACTTC

d_gene: TRBD2
v_gene: TRBV10-3
abundance: .
j_gene: TRBJ2-1
CDR3aa: CAISAGSGSKNEQFF
CDR3nt: TGTGCCATCAGTGCCGGGAGCGGGAGTAAGAATGAGCAGTTCTTC

d_gene: .
v_gene: TRBV27
abundance: .
j_gene: TRBJ2-1
CDR3aa: CASSLGPSYEQFF
CDR3nt: TGTGCCAGCAGTTTAGGACCCTCTTACGAGCAGTTCTTC

d_gene: .
v_gene: TRBV7-9
abundance: medium-sized
j_gene: TRBJ2-7
CDR3aa: CASSETGAYEQYF
CDR3nt: TGTGCCAGCAGCGAGACAGGAGCCTACGAGCAGTACTTC

d_gene: TRBD1
v_gene: TRBV6-5
abundance: few
j_gene: TRBJ1-2
CDR3aa: CASSYSGQGGYGYTF
CDR3nt: TGTGCCAGCAGTTACTCGGGACAGGGAGGCTATGGCTACACCTTC

d_gene: TRBD1
v_gene: TRBV6-1
abundance: few
j_gene: TRBJ2-3
CDR3aa: CASSEGQGRRTDTQYF
CDR3nt: TGTGCCAGCAGTGAAGGACAGGGTAGGAGGACAGATACGCAGTATTTT

d_gene: .
v_gene: TRBV7-9
abundance: medium-sized
j_gene: TRBJ2-7
CDR3aa: CASSYRAQSSYEQYF
CDR3nt: TGTGCCAGCAGTTACCGGGCCCAGAGCTCCTACGAGCAGTACTTC

d_gene: TRBD2
v_gene: TRBV11-2
abundance: once
j_gene: TRBJ2-3
CDR3aa: CASSPGSGGWDTQYF
CDR3nt: TGTGCCAGCAGCCCCGGGAGCGGGGGGTGGGATACGCAGTATTTT

d_gene: TRBD1
v_gene: TRBV10-1
abundance: medium-sized
j_gene: TRBJ2-3
CDR3aa: CASSESDRDTQYF
CDR3nt: TGCGCCAGCAGTGAGTCGGACAGGGATACGCAGTATTTT

d_gene: .
v_gene: TRBV6-1
abundance: many
j_gene: TRBJ2-3
CDR3aa: CASSESWLDTQYF
CDR3nt: TGTGCCAGCAGTGAGAGCTGGCTTGATACGCAGTATTTT

d_gene: TRBD2
v_gene: TRBV7-2
abundance: medium-sized
j_gene: TRBJ2-1
CDR3aa: CASSLVGASGRGNEQFF
CDR3nt: TGTGCCAGCAGCTTAGTCGGGGCTAGCGGGAGAGGGAATGAGCAGTTCTTC

d_gene: TRBD1
v_gene: TRBV7-6
abundance: .
j_gene: TRBJ1-1
CDR3aa: CASSLNRPGQAGTEAFF
CDR3nt: TGTGCTAGCAGTTTAAACCGCCCCGGACAGGCGGGAACTGAAGCTTTCTTT